The sequence of this TCR beta chain was determined in a study of radiation and T cells in renal cell carcinoma. Study overall: Nephrectomy followed 15 Gy stereotactic body radiation by 4 weeks.

Notes on this clone: The antigen remains unidentified.

General study points: No pretreatment tumor biopsies were available for baseline clonotypes. In blood, top tumor clones expanded by 2 weeks, shrinking by 4.

This sample's time point: blood 2 weeks post-SBRT. The treatment denotes: 15 Gy SBRT to primary tumor, nephrectomy 4 weeks later. With 7 bases removed from V and 2 bases from J, the gap between germline ends came to 15 bases. CDR1 LNHDA and CDR2 SQIVND come from the germline V gene (reference sequence). This CDR3 region has 15 residues. Measured with immunoSEQ multiplex PCR; TCRdb has only the in-frame clones, and not every one. This sample has more than 100,000 clones, with around nine tenths found just once. This sample comprised blood, obtained from a patient whose treatment included radiotherapy and nephrectomy. This chain uses TRBV19 with TRBJ2-1; D might be TRBD1 or TRBD2, each matching 5 bases. This receptor was taken from a woman in her sixties or seventies with renal cell carcinoma. CDR3 sequence (DNA): TGTGCCAGTACCTACGGGACCGCTGCCTACAATGAGCAGTTCTTC. As protein: CASTYGTAAYNEQFF.